This is a list of T cell receptor beta chains from one sample in a study of CD8+ T cells in alopecia areata. The table came from immunoSEQ multiplex PCR; TCRdb's copy has only in-frame clones and leaves some out. Of tens of thousands of clones in the sample, about 53% were seen once. Sequencing was done on a sample of NKG2D-high CD8+ T cells sorted from blood. All receptors come from a human donor with alopecia areata. The CDR3 runs from the conserved cysteine through the conserved F or W. The order of the fields is V gene, D gene, clone size, J gene, CDR3 protein, CDR3 DNA. A D gene is named only where the DNA matches it firmly. Only some rows state a clone size, as once, few, many or a class for expanded clones.

TRBV30	TRBD2	-	TRBJ2-3	CASQVAGGGDTQYF	TGTGCCTCCCAAGTAGCGGGAGGGGGAGATACGCAGTATTTT
TRBV27	-	-	TRBJ2-3	CASSSRQTTDTQYF	TGTGCCAGCAGTTCAAGACAGACCACAGATACGCAGTATTTT
TRBV29-1	TRBD1	few	TRBJ2-1	CSVQGQVSYNEQFF	TGCAGCGTCCAGGGACAGGTCTCCTACAATGAGCAGTTCTTC
TRBV29-1	-	few	TRBJ1-2	CSVEGPGRSPTRVTYGYTF	TGCAGCGTTGAGGGTCCTGGCAGATCCCCAACGCGGGTTACATATGGCTACACCTTC
TRBV29-1	-	-	TRBJ1-2	CSVEEDYGYTF	TGCAGCGTTGAAGAAGACTATGGCTACACCTTC
TRBV5-1	TRBD1	-	TRBJ1-1	CASSTYRGNTEAFF	TGCGCCAGCAGCACCTACAGGGGGAACACTGAAGCTTTCTTT
TRBV2	-	once	TRBJ1-4	CASSVGATNEKLFF	TGTGCCAGCAGTGTCGGGGCAACTAATGAAAAACTGTTTTTT
TRBV29-1	-	-	TRBJ2-7	CSVEDRSHEQYF	TGCAGCGTCGAAGACAGGTCCCACGAGCAGTACTTC
TRBV4-1	TRBD2	-	TRBJ2-1	CASSQEWTSGYNEQFF	TGCGCCAGCAGCCAAGAATGGACTAGCGGCTACAATGAGCAGTTCTTC
TRBV9	-	-	TRBJ2-3	CASSVAGLTDTQYF	TGTGCCAGCAGCGTAGCGGGACTGACAGATACGCAGTATTTT